These T cell receptor beta chains were read from a single sample in a study of blood T cells in healthy people across ages. Each CDR3 protein gets one entry after TCRdb re-called the 5' RACE reads with MiXCR. In the table there are some 1.5 million distinct CDR3 sequences, under 55% of which are singletons. Sequenced sample: blood. Receptors were obtained from a woman aged 18-35 years in good health. Both conserved end residues are part of each CDR3. D genes are given only for firm matches. Clone size is not always given. Where it is, it says once, few, many or a class for expanded clones.

cdr3_length	d_call	clone_size	v_call	j_call	cdr3_nt	cdr3_aa
13	NA	few	TRBV20-1	TRBJ1-6	TGCAGTGTCTCCCGGGACAATAATTCACCCCTCCACTTT	CSVSRDNNSPLHF
17	TRBD2	NA	TRBV19	TRBJ2-1	TGTGCCAGTAGTATAGATAGTCTAGCGGGAGCCTACAATGAGCAGTTCTTC	CASSIDSLAGAYNEQFF
14	NA	NA	TRBV12-3/TRBV12-4	TRBJ2-5	TGTGCCAGCAGTTTCCTGGGCCAGGGACAGACCCAGTACTTC	CASSFLGQGQTQYF
18	NA	NA	TRBV15	TRBJ1-5	NA	CATSRSFGPGTGNQPQHF
15	NA	NA	TRBV25-1	TRBJ2-5	TGTGCCAGCAGTGACCCTCAGGGTGAGAAAGAGACCCAGTACTTC	CASSDPQGEKETQYF
13	NA	NA	TRBV29-1	TRBJ1-1	TGCAGCGTTGAGTCCAGGTTGAGGACTGAAGCTTTCTTT	CSVESRLRTEAFF
13	NA	NA	TRBV20-1	TRBJ1-2	TGCAGTGCTAGCTACCGACAGACCTATGGCTACACCTTC	CSASYRQTYGYTF
13	NA	NA	TRBV20-1	TRBJ1-5	TGCAGTGCTAGGTATAGACACAATCAGCCCCAGCATTTT	CSARYRHNQPQHF
14	NA	once	TRBV2	TRBJ1-2	TGTGCCAGCAGCGTTTCGCGGCTTAACTATGGCTACACCTTC	CASSVSRLNYGYTF
16	TRBD2	few	TRBV14	TRBJ2-7	TGTGCCAGCAGTTTACTAGCGCGAACGAGCTCCTACGAGCAGTACTTC	CASSLLARTSSYEQYF
13	TRBD2	NA	TRBV28	TRBJ2-5	TGTGCCAGCAGTTTGCTAGCGGGAAGTTGGCAGTACTTC	CASSLLAGSWQYF
15	NA	once	TRBV11-2	TRBJ1-2	TGTGCCAGCAGCCCAGGACGGGGGACTAGAGAGGGCTACACCTTC	CASSPGRGTREGYTF